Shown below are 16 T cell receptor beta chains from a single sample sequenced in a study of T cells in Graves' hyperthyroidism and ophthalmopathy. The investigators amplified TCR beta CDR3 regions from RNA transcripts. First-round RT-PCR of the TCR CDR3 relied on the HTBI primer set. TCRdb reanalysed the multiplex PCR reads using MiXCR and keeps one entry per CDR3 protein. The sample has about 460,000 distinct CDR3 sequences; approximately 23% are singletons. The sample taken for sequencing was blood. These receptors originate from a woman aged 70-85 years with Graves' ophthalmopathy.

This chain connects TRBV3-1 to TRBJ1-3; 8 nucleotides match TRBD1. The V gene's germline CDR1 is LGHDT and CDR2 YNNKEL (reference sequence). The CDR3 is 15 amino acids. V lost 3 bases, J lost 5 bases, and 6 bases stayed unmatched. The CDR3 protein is CASSQLGQGRNTIYF. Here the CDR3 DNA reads TGTGCCAGCAGCCAGCTTGGACAGGGTCGAAACACCATATATTTT.

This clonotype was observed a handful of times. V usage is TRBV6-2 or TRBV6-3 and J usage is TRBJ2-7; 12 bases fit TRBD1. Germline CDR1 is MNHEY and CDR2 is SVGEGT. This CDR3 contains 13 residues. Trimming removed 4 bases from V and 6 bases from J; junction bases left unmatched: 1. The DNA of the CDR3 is TGTGCCAGCAGTTGGGACAGGGGGCGCGAGCAGTACTTC. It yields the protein CASSWDRGREQYF.

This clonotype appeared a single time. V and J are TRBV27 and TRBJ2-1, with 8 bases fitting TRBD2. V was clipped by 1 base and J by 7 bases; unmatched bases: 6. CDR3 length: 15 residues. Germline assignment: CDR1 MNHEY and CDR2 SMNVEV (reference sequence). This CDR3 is CASSLFSGLENEQFF. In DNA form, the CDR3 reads TGTGCCAGCAGTTTATTCTCGGGACTAGAGAATGAGCAGTTCTTC.

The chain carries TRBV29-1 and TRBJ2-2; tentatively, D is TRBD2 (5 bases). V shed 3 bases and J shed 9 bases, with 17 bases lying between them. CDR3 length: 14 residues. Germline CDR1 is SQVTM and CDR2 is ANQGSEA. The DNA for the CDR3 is TGCAGCGTTGAGCGATGGGGATCGGGGAGGGAGCTGTTTTTT. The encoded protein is CSVERWGSGRELFF.

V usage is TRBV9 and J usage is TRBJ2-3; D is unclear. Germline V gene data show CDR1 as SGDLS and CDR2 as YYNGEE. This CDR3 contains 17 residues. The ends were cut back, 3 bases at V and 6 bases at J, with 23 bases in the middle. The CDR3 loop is CASSATLSGRLGDTQYF. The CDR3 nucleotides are TGTGCCAGCAGCGCGACCCTCTCTGGAAGGTTAGGGGATACGCAGTATTTT.

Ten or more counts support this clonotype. This CDR3 reads CASSRDRGNQPQHF. The CDR3 DNA reads TGTGCCAGCAGTAGGGACAGGGGGAATCAGCCCCAGCATTTT. V is TRBV2 and J is TRBJ1-5; 11 nucleotides align to TRBD1. Unmatched junction bases numbered 1, after V lost 5 bases and J lost 4 bases. Germline values: CDR1 SNHLY, CDR2 FYNNEI. The CDR3 spans 14 residues. The complete variable domain, with remaining parts taken from reference TRBV2 and TRBJ1-5, reads EPEVTQTPSHQVTQMGQEVILRCVPISNHLYFYWYRQILGQKVEFLVSFYNNEISEKSEIFDDQFSVERPDGSNFTLKIRSTKLEDSAMYFCASSRDRGNQPQHFGDGTRLSIL.

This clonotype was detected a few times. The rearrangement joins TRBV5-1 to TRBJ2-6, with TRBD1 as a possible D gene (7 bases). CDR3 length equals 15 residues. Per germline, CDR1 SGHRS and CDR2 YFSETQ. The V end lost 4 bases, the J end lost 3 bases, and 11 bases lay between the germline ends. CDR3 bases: TGCGCCAGCAGCCTCAGGGGGGATGGGGCCAACGTCCTGACTTTC. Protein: CASSLRGDGANVLTF.

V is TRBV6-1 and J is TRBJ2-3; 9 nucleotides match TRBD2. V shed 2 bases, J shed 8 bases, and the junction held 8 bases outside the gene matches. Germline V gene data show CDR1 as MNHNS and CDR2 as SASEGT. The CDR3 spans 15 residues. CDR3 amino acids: CASSEISGSEGTQYF. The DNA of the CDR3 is TGTGCCAGCAGTGAAATTAGCGGGAGTGAAGGTACGCAGTATTTT.

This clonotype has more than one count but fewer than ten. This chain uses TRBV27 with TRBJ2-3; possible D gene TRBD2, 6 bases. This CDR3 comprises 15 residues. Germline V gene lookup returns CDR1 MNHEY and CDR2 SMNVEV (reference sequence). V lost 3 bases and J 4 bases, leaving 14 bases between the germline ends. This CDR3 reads CASSLEGSLSDTQYF. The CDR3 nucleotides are TGTGCCAGCAGTTTGGAGGGCAGTTTGTCAGATACGCAGTATTTT.

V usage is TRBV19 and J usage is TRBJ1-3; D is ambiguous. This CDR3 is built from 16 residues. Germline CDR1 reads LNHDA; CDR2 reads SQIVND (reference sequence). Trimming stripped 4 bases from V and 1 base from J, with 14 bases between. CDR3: CASSTRVIPSGNTIYF. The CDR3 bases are TGTGCCAGTAGTACTCGCGTCATTCCATCTGGAAACACCATATATTTT.

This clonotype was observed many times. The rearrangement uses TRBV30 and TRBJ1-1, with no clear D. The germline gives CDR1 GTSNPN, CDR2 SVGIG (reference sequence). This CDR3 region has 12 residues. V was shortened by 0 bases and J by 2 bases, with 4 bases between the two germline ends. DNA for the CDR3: TGTGCCTGGAGTGTACTTAACACTGAAGCTTTCTTT. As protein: CAWSVLNTEAFF.

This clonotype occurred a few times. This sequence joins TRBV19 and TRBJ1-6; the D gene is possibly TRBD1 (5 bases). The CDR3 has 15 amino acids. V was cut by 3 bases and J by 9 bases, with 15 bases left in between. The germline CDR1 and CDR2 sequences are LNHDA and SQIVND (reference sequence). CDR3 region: CASSIDSPGGSPLHF. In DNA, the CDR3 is TGTGCCAGTAGTATTGACAGCCCGGGTGGTTCACCCCTCCACTTT.

The CDR3 DNA follows: TGTGCCAGCAGTTACTCCGGGACAGAAAAGACCCAGTACTTC. This translates into CASSYSGTEKTQYF. V usage is TRBV6-5 and J usage is TRBJ2-5; 7 nucleotides match TRBD1. Germline CDR1 reads MNHEY; CDR2 reads SVGAGI. Trimming removed 0 bases from V and 6 bases from J; junction bases left unmatched: 4. This CDR3 has 14 amino acids.

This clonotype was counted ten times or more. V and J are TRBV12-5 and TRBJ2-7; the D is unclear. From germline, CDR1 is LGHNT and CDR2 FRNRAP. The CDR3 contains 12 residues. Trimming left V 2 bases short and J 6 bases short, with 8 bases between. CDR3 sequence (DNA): TGTGCTAGTGGTTTGTGGGTTGGCGAGCAGTACTTC. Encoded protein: CASGLWVGEQYF.

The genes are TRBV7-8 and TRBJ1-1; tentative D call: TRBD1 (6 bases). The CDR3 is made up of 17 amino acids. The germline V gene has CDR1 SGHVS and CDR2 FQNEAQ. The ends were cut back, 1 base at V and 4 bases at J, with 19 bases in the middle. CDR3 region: CASSLVARGLTSTEAFF. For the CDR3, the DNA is TGTGCCAGCAGCTTAGTAGCCAGGGGACTTACGAGCACTGAAGCTTTCTTT.

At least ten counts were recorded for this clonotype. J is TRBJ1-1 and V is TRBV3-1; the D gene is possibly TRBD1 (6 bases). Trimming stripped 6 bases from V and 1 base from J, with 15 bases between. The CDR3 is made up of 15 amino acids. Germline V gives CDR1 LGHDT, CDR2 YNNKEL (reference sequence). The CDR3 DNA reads TGTGCCAGCAGTCGAGGACAGACCGCGAACACTGAAGCTTTCTTT. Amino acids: CASSRGQTANTEAFF. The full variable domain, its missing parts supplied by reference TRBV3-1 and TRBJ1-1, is DTAVSQTPKYLVTQMGNDKSIKCEQNLGHDTMYWYKQDSKKFLKIMFSYNNKELIINETVPNRFSPKSPDKAHLNLHINSLELGDSAVYFCASSRGQTANTEAFFGQGTRLTVV.